The 10 T cell receptor beta chains given below trace back to one sample, sequenced in a study of T cell responses to AZD1222 COVID-19 vaccine. Clones were read by immunoSEQ multiplex PCR, and TCRdb kept only the in-frame ones, dropping some. The table includes 90,000 to 150,000 clones, approximately 87% detected once. Sequencing was performed on peripheral blood, taken on day 0 of AZD1222 vaccination. These receptors came from an adult in good health.

This rearrangement joins TRBV5-1 to TRBJ1-2; D not certain. The germline V and J ends were trimmed by 0 bases and 2 bases, with 11 bases remaining between them. The CDR3 extends over 15 amino acids. CDR1 is SGHRS, CDR2 YFSETQ, per germline. CDR3 sequence reads: CASSLAPGLNYGYTF. DNA for the CDR3: TGCGCCAGCAGCTTGGCCCCGGGTCTAAACTATGGCTACACCTTC.

The J gene is TRBJ2-7, the V gene TRBV5-4, with TRBD2 matching 12 bases. Germline-derived CDR1 and CDR2 are SGHNT and YYREEE (reference sequence). With V trimmed by 2 bases and J by 3 bases, 12 bases remained unmatched. CDR3 size: 18 residues. CDR3 residues: CASSFDLTRTSGIYEQYF. The CDR3 DNA is TGTGCCAGCAGCTTTGACCTGACGAGGACTAGCGGGATCTACGAGCAGTACTTC.

The gene calls are TRBV12-5 and TRBJ2-7; 8 bases align to TRBD1. The CDR3 totals 14 residues. V lost 2 bases to trimming and J lost 7 bases; unmatched junction nucleotides: 7. Germline V gives CDR1 LGHNT, CDR2 FRNRAP. CDR3: CASGLRQGAGEQYF. The CDR3 DNA follows: TGTGCTAGTGGTTTGCGGCAGGGGGCGGGGGAGCAGTACTTC.

The genes are TRBV30 and TRBJ1-5; perhaps TRBD1 as D (5 bases). The CDR3 runs 13 residues. The ends were cut back, 3 bases at V and 5 bases at J, with 11 bases in the middle. Germline-derived CDR1 and CDR2 are GTSNPN and SVGIG (reference sequence). The CDR3 loop is CAWSVLGDQPQHF. Written as DNA, the CDR3 is TGTGCCTGGAGCGTCCTAGGGGATCAGCCCCAGCATTTT.

This rearrangement joins TRBV7-9 to TRBJ2-7, with D possibly being TRBD1 (6 bases). This CDR3 comprises 15 residues. In germline, CDR1 is SEHNR, CDR2 FQNEAQ (reference sequence). The V gene lost 0 bases and the J gene lost 3 bases, with 12 bases spanning the gap. The CDR3 sequence: CASSLAPGADYEQYF. As DNA, the CDR3 is TGTGCCAGCAGCTTAGCGCCAGGGGCGGACTACGAGCAGTACTTC.

The rearrangement joins TRBV6-2 or TRBV6-3 to TRBJ2-7; possible D gene TRBD1, 6 bases. This CDR3 contains 16 residues. Germline CDR1 reads MNHEY; CDR2 reads SVGEGT. Trimming took off 6 bases at V and 5 bases at J, with 23 bases between the two ends. The CDR3: CASSAVRDTMADEQYF. DNA for the CDR3: TGTGCCAGCAGCGCCGTCCGGGACACGATGGCGGACGAGCAGTACTTC.

The rearrangement uses TRBV5-6 and TRBJ2-2; tentative D call: TRBD2 (6 bases). Trimming pared 4 bases from V and 7 bases from J, leaving 14 bases between. The CDR3 has 14 amino acids. The V gene's germline CDR1 is SGHDT and CDR2 YYEEEE. Here the CDR3 reads CASSAQGGHGELFF. The CDR3 DNA reads as TGTGCCAGCAGCGCCCAAGGAGGGCACGGGGAGCTGTTTTTT. Filled out from reference TRBV5-6 and TRBJ2-2, the complete variable domain reads DAGVTQSPTHLIKTRGQQVTLRCSPKSGHDTVSWYQQALGQGPQFIFQYYEEEERQRGNFPDRFSGHQFPNYSSELNVNALLLGDSALYLCASSAQGGHGELFFGEGSRLTVL.

This clone was counted a single time. This chain uses TRBV30 with TRBJ2-3, with 7 bases fitting TRBD2. The germline CDR1 and CDR2 sequences are GTSNPN and SVGIG (reference sequence). This CDR3 region has 13 residues. The ends lost 5 bases at V and 7 bases at J; junction bases unmatched: 9. Written as DNA, the CDR3 is TGTGCCTGGGCCGGGACTACTCCTAATACGCAGTATTTT. This codes for CAWAGTTPNTQYF.

A word on this clone: In the same sample, other DNA sequences code for this CDR3. This chain links TRBV18 with TRBJ2-1, with D possibly TRBD2 on 7 matching bases. V lost 2 bases and J lost 5, with 10 bases in between. This CDR3 is 14 amino acids long. Germline V gives CDR1 KGHSH, CDR2 LQKENI. CDR3 region: CASSPAGADNEQFF. The CDR3 coding sequence is TGTGCCAGCTCACCAGCGGGGGCCGACAATGAGCAGTTCTTC.

This chain joins TRBV6-5 and TRBJ2-3; the D gene is possibly TRBD2 (5 bases). The CDR3 length is 14 residues. V was cut by 7 bases and J by 5 bases, with 16 bases left in between. Germline V CDR1 and CDR2: MNHEY, SVGAGI. The CDR3 here is CASKPGFTGDTQYF. CDR3 sequence (DNA): TGTGCCAGCAAACCGGGATTCACGGGAGATACGCAGTATTTT.